This T cell receptor (beta chain) was identified in a study of control samples from healthy donors and cancer patients. Method: immunoSEQ multiplex PCR; TCRdb's copy keeps in-frame clones and lacks some. The sample carries some 120,000 clones, about 88% recorded once. V shed 2 bases and J shed 4 bases, with 9 bases lying between them. The length of the CDR3 is 14 residues. Germline lookup yields CDR1 SGHRS and CDR2 YFSETQ. Comment on this clone: The sample holds other DNA sequences that translate to the same CDR3.

This chain connects TRBV5-1 to TRBJ1-4; no clear D. The sequenced sample consisted of blood. The TCR sequence derives from a woman aged 70-85 years in good health. In nucleotides, the CDR3 is TGCGCCAGCAGCTTCGGTGGGAGTAATGAAAAACTGTTTTTT. It specifies CASSFGGSNEKLFF.